This TCR beta chain was obtained from a study of response to subunit inactivated influenza vaccine. A few counts support this clonotype. With V trimmed by 4 bases and J by 1 base, 3 bases remained unmatched. The CDR3 has 17 residues. Germline V lookup: CDR1 SEHNR, CDR2 FQNEAQ (reference sequence). TCRdb used MiXCR to reprocess the RT-PCR reads, holding one entry per CDR3 protein. Counted here are around 500,000 distinct CDR3 sequences, approximately 9.9% occurring once; the ten biggest clones make up about 12%. The chain combines TRBV7-9 with TRBJ2-1, with 14 positions matching TRBD2. The receptor was isolated from a man aged 50 or older who received an inactivated influenza vaccine. The sequencing here drew on PBMCs from blood, taken roughly 45 days after vaccination. In DNA form, the CDR3 reads TGTGCCAGCAGCTGGACTAGCGGGAGGTTGTCCTACAATGAGCAGTTCTTC. Translating it yields CASSWTSGRLSYNEQFF.